This T cell receptor (beta chain) was observed in a study of blood T cell repertoires in COVID-19 (dated by TCRdb to about 2020). About the study as a whole: The collaborator samples originated in the United States, Italy and Spain and spanned the acute and convalescent phases of COVID-19. The material from the prospective study consisted of cDNA or gDNA derived from T cells, B-cell-depleted T cells, or PBMCs. Deeply sampled blood TCRbeta repertoires from subjects exposed to, actively infected with, or recovered from COVID-19 were included in the dataset. The repertoires were made available in a free public database intended to serve as a resource for research on the immune response to SARS-CoV-2. Samples came from the ongoing ImmuneRACE study (first 160 participants) plus 1,254 subjects from 6 global collaborators. Nearly every sample came with metadata listing a de-identified subject ID, COVID-19 status, age in years and sex. HLA class I and class II types, where available, came from metadata supplied by the sample provider rather than from assay-based typing.

TCRbeta CDR3 regions were amplified from genomic DNA using the immunoSEQ Assay, a bias-controlled multiplex PCR. The authors processed their data as follows. The number of nucleated cells in each sample was estimated by amplification of reference gene primers within the assay. Sequence reads were collapsed and filtered to measure the absolute abundance of every unique TCRbeta CDR3 rearrangement. For each sample, productive Simpson clonality was calculated as the square root of Simpson's diversity index over productive rearrangements. This is the immuneACCESS table as TCRdb keeps it, with only in-frame sequences that have V and J called. A part of the clones is gone; compared with another copy, unresolved V genes explain less than half, and the rest is unexplained. V and J calls and clone size are as listed in that table; D and trimming were resolved from the DNA. Across this sample there are over 350,000 clones, with about 90% seen only once. The ten largest clonotypes hold just under 2% of the sample.

This clone has just a few counts. Its binding antigen is unknown. Per-base qualities were not stored, and no clone one base away is much larger. Participants in the prospective study were aged roughly 18 to 90 years, lived in 24 United States geographic areas, and enrolled through a virtual design. In the prospective study, participants were assigned to cohorts based on the clinical history participants reported in a screening survey and a study questionnaire. Mobile phlebotomists in the prospective study collected whole blood, serum and a nasopharyngeal or oropharyngeal swab from every participant. Over a roughly 2-month period, participants in the prospective study had the option of providing additional blood draws and questionnaires. Prospective study blood samples were shipped either frozen or at room temperature before DNA extraction. Results the study describes overall, beyond this receptor: How much clinical and demographic metadata was included differed by source and by participant, and the metadata was provided uncurated.

The sequencing input was PBMCs or T cells enriched from blood (not recorded which). This clonotype was obtained from a woman aged 18-29 years with acute COVID-19.

Read as DNA, the sequence is TGTGCCAGCAGCCTCGACAGGGGAAACACCATATATTTT. Its translation is CASSLDRGNTIYF. Recombination linked TRBV7-8 to TRBJ1-3; possibly the D gene is TRBD1, per 6 matching bases. The germline V gene sets CDR1 to SGHVS and CDR2 to FQNEAQ. V is clipped by 5 bases and J by 4 bases, and the sequence between their germline boundaries is 9 bases long. Including cysteine and phenylalanine, the CDR3 has 13 amino acids. Only CDR3 DNA remains: 39 bases, in frame from the first base.